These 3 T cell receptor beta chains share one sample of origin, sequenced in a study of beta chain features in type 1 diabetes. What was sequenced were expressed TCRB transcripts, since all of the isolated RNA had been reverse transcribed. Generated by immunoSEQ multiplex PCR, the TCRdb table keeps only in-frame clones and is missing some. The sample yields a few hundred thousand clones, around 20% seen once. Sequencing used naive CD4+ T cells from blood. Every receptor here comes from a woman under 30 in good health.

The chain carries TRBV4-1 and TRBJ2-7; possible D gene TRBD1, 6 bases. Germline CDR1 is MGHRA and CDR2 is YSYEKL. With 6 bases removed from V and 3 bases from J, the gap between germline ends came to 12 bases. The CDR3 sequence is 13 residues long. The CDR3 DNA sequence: TGCGCCAGCAGGGGACAAGGTCTCTACGAGCAGTACTTC. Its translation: CASRGQGLYEQYF.

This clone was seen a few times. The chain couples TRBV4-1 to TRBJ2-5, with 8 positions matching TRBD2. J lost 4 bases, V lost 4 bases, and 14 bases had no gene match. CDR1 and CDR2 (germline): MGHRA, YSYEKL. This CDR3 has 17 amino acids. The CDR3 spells CASSLSGWREASETQYF. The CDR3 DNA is TGCGCCAGCAGCCTCTCGGGCTGGCGGGAGGCGTCAGAGACCCAGTACTTC.

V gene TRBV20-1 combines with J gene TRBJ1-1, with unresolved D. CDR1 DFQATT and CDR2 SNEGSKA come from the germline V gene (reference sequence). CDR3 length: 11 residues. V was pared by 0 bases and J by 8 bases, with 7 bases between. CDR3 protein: CSAREGGEAFF. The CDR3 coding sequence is TGCAGTGCTAGAGAGGGAGGCGAAGCTTTCTTT.